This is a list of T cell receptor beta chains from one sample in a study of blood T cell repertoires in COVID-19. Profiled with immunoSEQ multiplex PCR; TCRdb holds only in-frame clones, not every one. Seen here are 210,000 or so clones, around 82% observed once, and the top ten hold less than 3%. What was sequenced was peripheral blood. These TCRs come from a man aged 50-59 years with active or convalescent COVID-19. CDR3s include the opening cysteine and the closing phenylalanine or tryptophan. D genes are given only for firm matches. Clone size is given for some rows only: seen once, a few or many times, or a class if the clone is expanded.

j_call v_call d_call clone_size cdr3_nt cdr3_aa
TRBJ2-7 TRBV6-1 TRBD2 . TGTGCCAGCAGTGAACCGGGACTAGACTACGAGCAGTACTTC CASSEPGLDYEQYF
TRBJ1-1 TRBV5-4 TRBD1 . TGTGCCAGCAGCGGGGACAGAGTTACTGAAGCTTTCTTT CASSGDRVTEAFF
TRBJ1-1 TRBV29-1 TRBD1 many TGCAGCGTTCAGGGGGACGGCGGGTCCGAAGCTTTCTTT CSVQGDGGSEAFF
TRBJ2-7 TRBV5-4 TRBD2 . TGTGCCAGCAGCCCCGCGGGGGGGCAGGAGCAGTACTTC CASSPAGGQEQYF
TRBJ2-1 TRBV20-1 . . TGCAGTGCTAGTTTTCCCCTCCCGGGACAAGACAATGAGCAGTTCTTC CSASFPLPGQDNEQFF
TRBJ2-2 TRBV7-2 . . TGTGCCAGCAGCTCCCGGACAAACACCGGGGAGCTGTTTTTT CASSSRTNTGELFF
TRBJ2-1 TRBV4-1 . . TGCGCCAGCAGCCAACTATATACGGTTATCTCCTACAATGAGCAGTTCTTC CASSQLYTVISYNEQFF
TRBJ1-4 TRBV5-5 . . TGTGCCAGCAGCGTGGTAGACGGGACTAATGAAAAACTGTTTTTT CASSVVDGTNEKLFF
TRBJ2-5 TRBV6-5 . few TGTGCCAGCAGCCTAGAATACGGGGAGACCCAGTACTTC CASSLEYGETQYF
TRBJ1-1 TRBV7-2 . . TGTGCCAGCAGCCAACAGGACGGGAACACTGAAGCTTTCTTT CASSQQDGNTEAFF
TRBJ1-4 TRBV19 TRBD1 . TGTGCCAGTAGTGAGAGACAGGGGGCGAATGAAAAACTGTTTTTT CASSERQGANEKLFF
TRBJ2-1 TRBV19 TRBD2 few TGTGCCAGTAGGAGCGGGAGTAGGGATGAGCAGTTCTTC CASRSGSRDEQFF
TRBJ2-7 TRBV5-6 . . TGTGCCAGCAGCTTGAAGGGAGAGGGTGAGCAGTACTTC CASSLKGEGEQYF
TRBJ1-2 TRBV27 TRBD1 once TGTGCCAGCAGCCCGACAGGGCTTAACTATGGCTACACCTTC CASSPTGLNYGYTF
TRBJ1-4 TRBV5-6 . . TGTGCCAGCAGCTACGGGGATAATGAAAAACTGTTTTTT CASSYGDNEKLFF
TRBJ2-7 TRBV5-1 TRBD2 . TGCGCCAGCAGCGTGGCTCTAGCGGCCTCCTACGAGCAGTACTTC CASSVALAASYEQYF
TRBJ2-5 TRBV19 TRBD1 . TGTGCCAGTAGTATCGGACAGGGGCAGACCCAGTACTTC CASSIGQGQTQYF
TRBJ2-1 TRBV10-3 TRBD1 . TGTGCCAACTCAGGACAGGGCAATGAGCAGTTCTTC CANSGQGNEQFF
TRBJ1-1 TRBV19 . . TGTGCCAGTAGTATAGGTGCGGGGGCGGACACTGAAGCTTTCTTT CASSIGAGADTEAFF
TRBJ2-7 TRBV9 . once TGTGCCGGCAGCGTACTCCTGGCGGGGAAGCAGTACTTC CAGSVLLAGKQYF
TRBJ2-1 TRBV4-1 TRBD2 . TGCGCCAGCAGCCCAGGGACTAGCGGGAGTGATGAGCAGTTCTTC CASSPGTSGSDEQFF
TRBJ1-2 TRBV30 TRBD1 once TGTGCCTGGAGTCAACAGGGGAATGGCTACACCTTC CAWSQQGNGYTF
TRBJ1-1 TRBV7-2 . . TGTGCCAGCAGTAGAGACAGGAACACTGAAGCTTTCTTT CASSRDRNTEAFF
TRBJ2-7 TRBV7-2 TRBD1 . TGTGCCAGCAGTTTCCTCGGGGACAGGGGCTACTACGAGCAGTACTTC CASSFLGDRGYYEQYF
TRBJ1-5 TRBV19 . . TGTGCCAGTAGTATTGGTGGGCTAAATAGCAATCAGCCCCAGCATTTT CASSIGGLNSNQPQHF
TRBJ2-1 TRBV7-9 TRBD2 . TGTGCCAGCAGCTTCGGGGGGTCGCCAGCCCAAGACAATGAGCAGTTCTTC CASSFGGSPAQDNEQFF
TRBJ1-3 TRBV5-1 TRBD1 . TGCGCCAGGGGGACAGCCGAACCGAATTCTGGAAACACCATATATTTT CARGTAEPNSGNTIYF
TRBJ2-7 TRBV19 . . TGTGCCAGTAGTATAGCTGCGGGGGCATCCTACGAGCAGTACTTC CASSIAAGASYEQYF
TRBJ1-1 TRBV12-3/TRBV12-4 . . TGTGCCAGCAGTTCTCTACAGGGAGGGTCAGCTTTCTTT CASSSLQGGSAFF
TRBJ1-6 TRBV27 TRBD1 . TGTGCCAGCAGTTTATCGAGACAGGGGGTCCGCCACTCTAGTATACCGTATAATTCACCCCTCCACTTT CASSLSRQGVRHSSIPYNSPLHF
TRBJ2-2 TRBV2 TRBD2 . TGTGCCAGCACGAGGGGAGGGGCCGGGGAGCTGTTTTTT CASTRGGAGELFF
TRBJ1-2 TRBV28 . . TGTGCCAGCAGTCTCCTTCGACAGGCGAGCCTCTATGGCTACACCTTC CASSLLRQASLYGYTF
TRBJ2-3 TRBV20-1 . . TGCAGTGCTGCCCCGGGAGATACGCAGTATTTT CSAAPGDTQYF
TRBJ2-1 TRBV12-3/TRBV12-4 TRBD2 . TGTGCCAGCAAGTCTAGCGGGACACCTGAGCAGTTCTTC CASKSSGTPEQFF
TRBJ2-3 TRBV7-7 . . TGTGCTAGCAGCCTCGACAGGACAGATACGCAGTATTTT CASSLDRTDTQYF
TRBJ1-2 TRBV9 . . TGTGCCAGCAGCGTAGGAGATGGGGCGAGAGGCTACACCTTC CASSVGDGARGYTF
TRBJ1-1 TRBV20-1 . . TGCAGTGCCACAGGATTGGGAAAAGCTTTCTTT CSATGLGKAFF
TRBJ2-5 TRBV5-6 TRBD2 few TGTGCCAGCAGCTCCTTTCTAGCGGGGGCTGGCGGAGAGACCCAGTACTTC CASSSFLAGAGGETQYF
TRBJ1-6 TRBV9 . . TGTGCCAGCAGCCTATACCAGGGAGGAGGCAATTCACCCCTCCACTTT CASSLYQGGGNSPLHF
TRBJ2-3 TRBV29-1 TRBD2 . TGCAGCGTTGTCGGGAGGGCAACAGATACGCAGTATTTT CSVVGRATDTQYF
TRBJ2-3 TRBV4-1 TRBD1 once TGCGCCAGCAGCCAAGACGGGACAGGTTTCGGAGATACGCAGTATTTT CASSQDGTGFGDTQYF
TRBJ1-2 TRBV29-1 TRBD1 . TGCAGCGTTTACCAGACGGGACAGGGAATCAACTATGGCTACACCTTC CSVYQTGQGINYGYTF
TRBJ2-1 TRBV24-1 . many TGTGCCACCAGTGATTTGGGGCAGCACCAGTTCTTC CATSDLGQHQFF
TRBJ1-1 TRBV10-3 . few TGTGCCATCAGGGGTAGCGGGGGCACTGAAGCTTTCTTT CAIRGSGGTEAFF
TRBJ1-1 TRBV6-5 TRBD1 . TGTGCCAGCACCTACAGGGGTTGGGGAACTGAAGCTTTCTTT CASTYRGWGTEAFF
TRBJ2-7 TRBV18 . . TGTGCCAGCTCACCAGGTAGCTCCTACGAGCAGTACTTC CASSPGSSYEQYF
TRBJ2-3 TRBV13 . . TGTGCCAGCAGCTTAGGGGGCAGGGATATGTATTTT CASSLGGRDMYF